This TCR beta chain was documented in a study of cytomegalovirus exposure and HLA in healthy donors. Study-level findings and limits: Most TCR sequences showed up rarely, but some public TCRs showed up in many donors.

Germline assignment: CDR1 GTSNPN and CDR2 SVGIG (reference sequence). CDR3 length: 15 amino acids. V was trimmed by 3 bases and J by 8 bases, leaving 19 bases between them. Worth noting for this clone: Its antigen remains unidentified.

Only in-frame clones appear in the TCRdb table, and some are missing; sequencing was by immunoSEQ multiplex PCR. This sample has some 130,000 clones, with approximately 91% found just once. This chain joins TRBV30 and TRBJ1-4; TRBD1 might be the D (6 bases). This TCR came from a man between 25 and 39 years old in good health and CMV-seronegative. Material: PBMCs. CDR3 region: CAWSALGTQGEKLFF. CDR3 nucleotide sequence: TGTGCCTGGAGCGCTCTAGGCACCCAGGGGGAAAAACTGTTTTTT.